Listed below are T cell receptor beta chains from one sample, sequenced in a study of T-cell memory formation after mild COVID-19. One entry per CDR3 protein, called by TCRdb with MiXCR from the 5' RACE reads. The repertoire holds around 450,000 distinct CDR3 sequences, with 20% as singletons. Sample: PBMCs or a T cell subset sorted from them (not recorded which). Receptors were obtained from an adult woman who had mild COVID-19 (a few samples of this study predate the infection). Cell type and time point are not known. The CDR3 runs from the conserved cysteine through the conserved F or W. Fields, in order: J gene, clone size, V gene, D gene, CDR3 protein, CDR3 DNA. D genes are given only for firm matches. Size values are once, few and many counts, or a class for expanded clones, and some rows have none.

J: TRBJ2-1; size: NA; V: TRBV3-1; D: NA; CDR3: CASSQSAVSYNEQFF; DNA: TGTGCCAGCAGCCAATCAGCGGTCTCCTACAATGAGCAGTTCTTC
J: TRBJ2-1; size: few; V: TRBV4-3; D: TRBD2; CDR3: CASSQDRTSGYNEQFF; DNA: TGCGCCAGCAGCCAAGATCGAACTAGCGGTTACAATGAGCAGTTCTTC
J: TRBJ2-5; size: few; V: TRBV9; D: NA; CDR3: CASSPDPPGETQYF; DNA: TGTGCCAGCAGCCCGGACCCCCCAGGAGAGACCCAGTACTTC
J: TRBJ1-2; size: NA; V: TRBV7-9; D: TRBD1; CDR3: CASSLDQAGGNGYTF; DNA: TGTGCCAGCAGCTTAGACCAAGCAGGGGGCAATGGCTACACCTTC
J: TRBJ2-1; size: few; V: TRBV30; D: NA; CDR3: CAWSTAIGQFF; DNA: TGTGCCTGGAGTACTGCCATTGGTCAGTTCTTC
J: TRBJ2-7; size: few; V: TRBV6-5; D: NA; CDR3: CASSYSKGVYEQYF; DNA: TGTGCCAGCAGTTACTCAAAGGGAGTCTACGAGCAGTACTTC
J: TRBJ1-1; size: NA; V: TRBV29-1; D: NA; CDR3: CSVEMLNTEAFF; DNA: TGCAGCGTTGAAATGTTGAACACTGAAGCTTTCTTT
J: TRBJ2-3; size: few; V: TRBV7-2; D: TRBD1; CDR3: CASSPRLGQGADTQYF; DNA: TGTGCCAGCAGCCCCAGGCTGGGACAGGGGGCAGATACGCAGTATTTT
J: TRBJ2-1; size: NA; V: TRBV6-2/TRBV6-3; D: NA; CDR3: CASSYGPNEQFF; DNA: TGTGCCAGCAGTTATGGCCCCAATGAGCAGTTCTTC
J: TRBJ2-3; size: NA; V: TRBV5-1; D: TRBD2; CDR3: CASSSRTSGPTDTQYF; DNA: TGCGCCAGCAGCTCCCGCACTAGCGGCCCCACAGATACGCAGTATTTT
J: TRBJ2-7; size: NA; V: TRBV9; D: TRBD1; CDR3: CASSVAPGQDYEQYF; DNA: TGTGCCAGCAGCGTAGCCCCGGGACAGGACTACGAGCAGTACTTC
J: TRBJ2-7; size: few; V: TRBV12-3/TRBV12-4; D: TRBD1; CDR3: CASRDRAREQYF; DNA: TGTGCCAGCAGGGACAGGGCTCGCGAGCAGTACTTC
J: TRBJ2-2; size: NA; V: TRBV30; D: NA; CDR3: CAWNFITTGELFF; DNA: TGTGCCTGGAATTTTATCACCACCGGGGAGCTGTTTTTT
J: TRBJ2-5; size: NA; V: TRBV29-1; D: NA; CDR3: CSVEDAGMVETQYF; DNA: TGCAGCGTTGAAGATGCGGGGATGGTGGAGACCCAGTACTTC
J: TRBJ1-3; size: NA; V: TRBV19; D: NA; CDR3: CASGLAGRNTIYF; DNA: TGTGCCAGTGGACTCGCTGGGAGAAACACCATATATTTT
J: TRBJ2-7; size: NA; V: TRBV7-9; D: NA; CDR3: CASSFSGSPVNEQYF; DNA: TGTGCCAGCAGCTTCTCAGGGAGTCCGGTCAACGAGCAGTACTTC
J: TRBJ1-6; size: NA; V: TRBV7-2; D: NA; CDR3: CASSLAPPGGGSPLHF; DNA: TGTGCCAGCAGCTTAGCCCCCCCCGGCGGGGGTTCACCCCTCCACTTT
J: TRBJ2-7; size: NA; V: TRBV6-1; D: NA; CDR3: CASSETGRAEQYF; DNA: TGTGCCAGCAGTGAAACAGGGCGGGCCGAGCAGTACTTC
J: TRBJ2-1; size: few; V: TRBV7-9; D: NA; CDR3: CASSSGWGRKYNEQFF; DNA: TGTGCCAGCAGCTCAGGTTGGGGGCGCAAATACAATGAGCAGTTCTTC
J: TRBJ2-3; size: NA; V: TRBV15; D: NA; CDR3: CATSTPLARRDTQYF; DNA: TGTGCCACCAGCACACCTCTAGCGAGGAGGGATACGCAGTATTTT
J: TRBJ2-1; size: NA; V: TRBV20-1; D: NA; CDR3: CSARDQRGLYNEQFF; DNA: TGCAGTGCTAGAGATCAAAGGGGATTATACAATGAGCAGTTCTTC
J: TRBJ2-7; size: few; V: TRBV18; D: TRBD1; CDR3: CASSTTGTVYEQYF; DNA: TGTGCCAGCTCAACAACCGGGACAGTCTACGAGCAGTACTTC
J: TRBJ2-5; size: NA; V: TRBV2; D: TRBD1; CDR3: CASRNGQGPPGTQYF; DNA: TGTGCCAGCAGAAATGGACAGGGCCCTCCCGGGACCCAGTACTTC
J: TRBJ2-3; size: NA; V: TRBV4-3; D: TRBD2; CDR3: CASSPLAGEADTQYF; DNA: TGCGCCAGCAGCCCACTAGCGGGAGAGGCAGATACGCAGTATTTT
J: TRBJ2-1; size: few; V: TRBV5-5; D: NA; CDR3: CASSFLIIVIGNEQFF; DNA: TGTGCCAGCAGCTTTCTCATAATCGTAATAGGGAATGAGCAGTTCTTC
J: TRBJ2-7; size: few; V: TRBV6-5; D: TRBD1; CDR3: CASSTGTVTYEQYF; DNA: TGTGCCAGCAGTACCGGGACAGTAACCTACGAGCAGTACTTC
J: TRBJ2-7; size: few; V: TRBV7-3; D: NA; CDR3: CASSPEAGLSYEQYF; DNA: TGTGCCAGCAGCCCGGAAGCGGGTCTCTCCTACGAGCAGTACTTC
J: TRBJ2-5; size: NA; V: TRBV7-9; D: TRBD1; CDR3: CASRHGTGGPETQYF; DNA: TGTGCCAGCAGACACGGGACAGGGGGTCCGGAGACCCAGTACTTC
J: TRBJ2-1; size: NA; V: TRBV6-5; D: NA; CDR3: CASSSRTSDLLYNEQFF; DNA: TGTGCCAGCAGCTCAAGGACGTCCGACCTTCTCTACAATGAGCAGTTCTTC
J: TRBJ2-7; size: NA; V: TRBV18; D: TRBD2; CDR3: CASSSSGGEQYF; DNA: TGTGCCAGCTCATCCAGCGGGGGGGAGCAGTACTTC
J: TRBJ1-2; size: NA; V: TRBV12-3/TRBV12-4; D: NA; CDR3: CATLRTGNSGYTF; DNA: TGTGCCACCCTAAGAACAGGGAATAGTGGCTACACCTTC
J: TRBJ2-7; size: few; V: TRBV12-3/TRBV12-4; D: NA; CDR3: CASSLSGVYEQYF; DNA: TGTGCCAGCAGTTTGTCAGGGGTCTACGAGCAGTACTTC
J: TRBJ2-5; size: NA; V: TRBV12-3/TRBV12-4; D: TRBD1; CDR3: CASSLGAGGKGETQYF; DNA: TGTGCCAGCAGTTTAGGTGCAGGGGGCAAGGGGGAGACCCAGTACTTC
J: TRBJ1-1; size: NA; V: TRBV2; D: NA; CDR3: CASSDDRKKNTEAFF; DNA: TGTGCCAGCAGTGACGACAGGAAGAAGAACACTGAAGCTTTCTTT
J: TRBJ2-7; size: NA; V: TRBV6-5; D: NA; CDR3: CASSRDIFTYEQYF; DNA: TGTGCCAGCAGTCGGGACATTTTTACCTACGAGCAGTACTTC
J: TRBJ1-1; size: NA; V: TRBV18; D: TRBD1; CDR3: CASSPEQGRATEAFF; DNA: TGTGCCAGCTCACCTGAACAGGGGAGAGCCACTGAAGCTTTCTTT
J: TRBJ1-1; size: NA; V: TRBV20-1; D: NA; CDR3: CSARTANTEAFF; DNA: TGCAGTGCTAGGACAGCGAACACTGAAGCTTTCTTT
J: TRBJ1-5; size: few; V: TRBV30; D: TRBD1; CDR3: CAWSVMGQYNQPQHF; DNA: TGTGCCTGGAGTGTAATGGGACAGTACAATCAGCCCCAGCATTTT
J: TRBJ2-1; size: many; V: TRBV24-1; D: TRBD2; CDR3: CATSARSGLAANEQFF; DNA: TGTGCCACCAGTGCCAGAAGCGGCCTAGCGGCCAATGAGCAGTTCTTC
J: TRBJ1-2; size: once; V: TRBV7-9; D: NA; CDR3: CASSLRGTGNYGYTF; DNA: TGTGCCAGCAGCTTAAGAGGGACTGGAAACTATGGCTACACCTTC
J: TRBJ2-1; size: NA; V: TRBV6-4; D: TRBD2; CDR3: CASSSLAGGQQFF; DNA: TGTGCCAGCAGTTCGCTAGCGGGAGGTCAGCAGTTCTTC
J: TRBJ2-7; size: NA; V: TRBV12-3/TRBV12-4; D: NA; CDR3: CASSPTTGRRSYEQYF; DNA: TGTGCCAGCAGCCCAACAACAGGGAGGAGATCCTACGAGCAGTACTTC
J: TRBJ1-2; size: few; V: TRBV7-9; D: NA; CDR3: CASSLAWINYGYTF; DNA: TGTGCCAGCAGCTTAGCATGGATTAACTATGGCTACACCTTC
J: TRBJ2-2; size: few; V: TRBV3-1; D: NA; CDR3: CASSFGGMRTGELFF; DNA: TGTGCCAGCAGTTTCGGAGGAATGAGAACCGGGGAGCTGTTTTTT
J: TRBJ2-7; size: few; V: TRBV7-6; D: TRBD2; CDR3: CASSLTSASYEQYF; DNA: TGTGCCAGCAGCTTGACTAGCGCCTCCTACGAGCAGTACTTC
J: TRBJ1-2; size: NA; V: TRBV20-1; D: NA; CDR3: CSARDVLEPSYGYTF; DNA: TGCAGTGCTAGAGACGTGTTGGAGCCCTCCTATGGCTACACCTTC
J: TRBJ2-5; size: many; V: TRBV6-2/TRBV6-3; D: NA; CDR3: CASSYWGIREETQYF; DNA: TGTGCCAGCAGTTACTGGGGTATTCGGGAAGAGACCCAGTACTTC
J: TRBJ2-7; size: few; V: TRBV6-2/TRBV6-3; D: TRBD2; CDR3: CASGRATYEQYF; DNA: TGTGCCAGCGGGAGGGCCACTTACGAGCAGTACTTC
J: TRBJ2-2; size: few; V: TRBV6-5; D: NA; CDR3: CASSYSFGTLNTGELFF; DNA: TGTGCCAGCAGTTACTCGTTCGGGACGCTGAACACCGGGGAGCTGTTTTTT
J: TRBJ2-3; size: NA; V: TRBV6-1; D: TRBD2; CDR3: CASVSGRVGDTQYF; DNA: TGTGCCAGCGTGAGCGGGAGGGTTGGAGATACGCAGTATTTT
J: TRBJ1-1; size: few; V: TRBV3-1; D: NA; CDR3: CASSQDIRNTEAFF; DNA: TGTGCCAGCAGCCAAGATATAAGGAACACTGAAGCTTTCTTT
J: TRBJ2-3; size: few; V: TRBV2; D: NA; CDR3: CASKVGGYADTQYF; DNA: TGTGCCAGCAAGGTTGGGGGGTATGCAGATACGCAGTATTTT
J: TRBJ2-3; size: few; V: TRBV29-1; D: NA; CDR3: CSVEGRLSTDTQYF; DNA: TGCAGCGTTGAAGGAAGGCTTAGCACAGATACGCAGTATTTT
J: TRBJ2-7; size: few; V: TRBV14; D: NA; CDR3: CASSPPFGTEASYEQYF; DNA: TGTGCCAGCAGCCCTCCGTTTGGTACAGAGGCCTCCTACGAGCAGTACTTC
J: TRBJ1-2; size: NA; V: TRBV4-3; D: NA; CDR3: CASSQDHGRLAYGYTF; DNA: TGCGCCAGCAGCCAAGATCACGGGCGGCTCGCCTATGGCTACACCTTC
J: TRBJ1-5; size: few; V: TRBV7-9; D: NA; CDR3: CATSSNGGQPQHF; DNA: TGTGCCACAAGCAGCAATGGGGGTCAGCCCCAGCATTTT
J: TRBJ2-7; size: NA; V: TRBV15; D: TRBD1; CDR3: CATSRDLDRGYEQYF; DNA: TGTGCCACCAGCAGAGACTTAGACAGGGGCTACGAGCAGTACTTC
J: TRBJ2-1; size: NA; V: TRBV29-1; D: NA; CDR3: CSGLQSSYNEQFF; DNA: TGCAGCGGCCTACAGAGCTCCTACAATGAGCAGTTCTTC
J: TRBJ2-5; size: few; V: TRBV12-3/TRBV12-4; D: NA; CDR3: CASSANMRVGQETQYF; DNA: TGTGCCAGCAGCGCAAACATGCGGGTTGGTCAAGAGACCCAGTACTTC
J: TRBJ1-1; size: few; V: TRBV19; D: NA; CDR3: CASKVGVTEAFF; DNA: TGTGCCAGTAAGGTGGGGGTCACTGAAGCTTTCTTT